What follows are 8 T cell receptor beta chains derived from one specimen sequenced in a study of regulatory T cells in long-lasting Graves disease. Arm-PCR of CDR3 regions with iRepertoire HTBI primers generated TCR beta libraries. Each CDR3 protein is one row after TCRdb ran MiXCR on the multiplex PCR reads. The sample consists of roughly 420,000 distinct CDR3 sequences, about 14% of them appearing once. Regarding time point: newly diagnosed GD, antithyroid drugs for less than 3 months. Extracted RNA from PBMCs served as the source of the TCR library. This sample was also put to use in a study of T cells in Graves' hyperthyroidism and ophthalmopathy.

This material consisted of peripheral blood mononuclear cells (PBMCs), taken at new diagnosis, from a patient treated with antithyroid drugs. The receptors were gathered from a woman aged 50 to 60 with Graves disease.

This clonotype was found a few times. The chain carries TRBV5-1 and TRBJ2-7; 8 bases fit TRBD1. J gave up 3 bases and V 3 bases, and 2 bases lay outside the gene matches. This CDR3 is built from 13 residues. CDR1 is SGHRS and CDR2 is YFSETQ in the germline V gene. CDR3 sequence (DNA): TGCGCCAGCAGCTCACAGGGGGTCTACGAGCAGTACTTC. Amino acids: CASSSQGVYEQYF.

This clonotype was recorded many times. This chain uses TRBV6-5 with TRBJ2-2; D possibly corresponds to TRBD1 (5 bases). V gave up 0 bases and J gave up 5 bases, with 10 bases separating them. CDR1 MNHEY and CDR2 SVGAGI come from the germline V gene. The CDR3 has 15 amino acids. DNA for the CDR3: TGTGCCAGCAGTTACTCGCAGGGTTGGACCGGGGAGCTGTTTTTT. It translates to CASSYSQGWTGELFF.

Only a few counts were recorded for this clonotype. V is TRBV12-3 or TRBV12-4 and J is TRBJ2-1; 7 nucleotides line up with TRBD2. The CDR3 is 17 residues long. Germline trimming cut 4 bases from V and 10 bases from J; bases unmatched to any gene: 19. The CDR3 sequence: CASSSRGLAGVEGEQFF. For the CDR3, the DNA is TGTGCCAGCAGTTCTAGGGGACTGGCGGGAGTGGAGGGCGAGCAGTTCTTC.

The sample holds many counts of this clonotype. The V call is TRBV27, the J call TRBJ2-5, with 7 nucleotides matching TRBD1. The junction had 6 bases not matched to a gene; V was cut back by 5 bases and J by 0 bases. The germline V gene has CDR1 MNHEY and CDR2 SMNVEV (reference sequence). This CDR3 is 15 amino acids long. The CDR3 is CASSNRGQHQETQYF. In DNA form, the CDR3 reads TGTGCCAGCAGTAACAGGGGACAGCACCAAGAGACCCAGTACTTC.

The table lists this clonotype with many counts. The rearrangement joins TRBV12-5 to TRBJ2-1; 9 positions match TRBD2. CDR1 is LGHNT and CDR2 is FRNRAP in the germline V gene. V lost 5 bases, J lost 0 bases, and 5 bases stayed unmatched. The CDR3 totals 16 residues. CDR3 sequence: CASGLAGTSSYNEQFF. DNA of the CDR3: TGTGCTAGTGGTCTAGCGGGAACCAGCTCCTACAATGAGCAGTTCTTC.

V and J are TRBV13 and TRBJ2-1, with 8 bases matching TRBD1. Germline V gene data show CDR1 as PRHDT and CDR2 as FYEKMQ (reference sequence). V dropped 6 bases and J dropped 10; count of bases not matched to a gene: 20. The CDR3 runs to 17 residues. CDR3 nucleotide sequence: TGTGCCAGCAGTCCCGCAGGGGGCTACTCAGTCAACTACGAGCAGTTCTTC. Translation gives CASSPAGGYSVNYEQFF.

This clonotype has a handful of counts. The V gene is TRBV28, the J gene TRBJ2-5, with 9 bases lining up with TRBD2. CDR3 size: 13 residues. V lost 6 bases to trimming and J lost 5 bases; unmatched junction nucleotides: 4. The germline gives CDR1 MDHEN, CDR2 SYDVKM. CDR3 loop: CASRLAGRETQYF. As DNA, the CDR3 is TGTGCCAGCAGACTAGCGGGCCGGGAGACCCAGTACTTC.

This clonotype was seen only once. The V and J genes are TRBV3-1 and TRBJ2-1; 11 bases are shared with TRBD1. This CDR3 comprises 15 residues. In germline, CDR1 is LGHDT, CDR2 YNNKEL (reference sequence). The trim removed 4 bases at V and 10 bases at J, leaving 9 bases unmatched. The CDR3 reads CASSPRTGGGYEQFF. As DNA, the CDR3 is TGTGCCAGCAGCCCGCGGACAGGGGGCGGGTACGAGCAGTTCTTC.